Listed below are T cell receptor beta chains from one sample, sequenced in a study of blood T cell repertoires in COVID-19. The assay was immunoSEQ multiplex PCR, and TCRdb's table has in-frame clones only and misses some. The sample has roughly 200,000 clones; approximately 81% are singletons. What was sequenced was peripheral blood. These TCRs come from a human donor in a cohort sampled during active COVID-19. Both conserved end residues are part of each CDR3. D genes are given only for firm matches. Size is stated for part of the rows, as once, few or many counts, or as a class when the clone is expanded.

J gene,D gene,V gene,clone size,CDR3 DNA,CDR3 protein
TRBJ2-1,TRBD2,TRBV10-3,once,TGTGCCATCAGTGAAACTAGCGGGGGGGTTTCTGTCAATGAGCAGTTCTTC,CAISETSGGVSVNEQFF
TRBJ2-3,TRBD2,TRBV10-3,.,TGTGCCATCAGGGGACTAGCGGGAGTAGAAAGGGGAGATACGCAGTATTTT,CAIRGLAGVERGDTQYF
TRBJ2-3,.,TRBV30,.,TGTGCCTGGAGTGTACAAGGGGCAGATACGCAGTATTTT,CAWSVQGADTQYF
TRBJ2-1,.,TRBV3-1/TRBV3-2,once,TGTGCCAGCAGCCCGAGCGGAAAGCGATACAATGAGCAGTTCTTC,CASSPSGKRYNEQFF
TRBJ2-6,.,TRBV28,.,TGTGCCAGCAGTTACTTAATCTCCGGGGCCAACGTCCTGACTTTC,CASSYLISGANVLTF
TRBJ1-6,.,TRBV7-3,.,TGTGCCAGCAGCTTATCGGGGAATTCACCCCTCCACTTT,CASSLSGNSPLHF
TRBJ2-5,TRBD2,TRBV5-1,.,TGCGCCAGCAGCTTAACGGGGGGGTTCCAAGAGACCCAGTACTTC,CASSLTGGFQETQYF
TRBJ2-3,TRBD1,TRBV19,.,TGTGCCAGTAGGAAAGGGACAGATCCAGATACGCAGTATTTT,CASRKGTDPDTQYF
TRBJ2-3,.,TRBV7-2,many,TGTGCCAGCGGGCGGGACAGCCAAACAGATACGCAGTATTTT,CASGRDSQTDTQYF
TRBJ2-3,.,TRBV3-1/TRBV3-2,.,TGTGCCAGCAGCTTCACTGTGTCAGATACGCAGTATTTT,CASSFTVSDTQYF
TRBJ1-1,TRBD1,TRBV28,.,TGTGCCAGCAGTTGGACAGGGAGGACTGAAGCTTTCTTT,CASSWTGRTEAFF
TRBJ1-2,.,TRBV28,.,TGTGCCAGCAGGGGGCGCATTCTTAGGGATGGCTACACCTTC,CASRGRILRDGYTF
TRBJ2-1,TRBD2,TRBV11-3,.,TGTGCCAGCAGCTTAGGTAGCGGGAGTATCGATGAGCAGTTCTTC,CASSLGSGSIDEQFF
TRBJ2-1,TRBD2,TRBV7-9,few,TGTGCCAGCAGCTTAGTCGGGGGGGACAATGAGCAGTTCTTC,CASSLVGGDNEQFF
TRBJ2-7,.,TRBV10-3,.,TGTGCCATCAGTGAGTCATGGGGGCTGGAGCAGTACTTC,CAISESWGLEQYF
TRBJ2-6,TRBD1,TRBV2,few,TGTGCCAGCGGACAGGGTGGCTCTGGGGCCAACGTCCTGACTTTC,CASGQGGSGANVLTF
TRBJ2-6,.,TRBV13,.,TGTGCCAGCAGCCCTAGGGGGGGTGGGCGCTCTGGGGCCAACGTCCTGACTTTC,CASSPRGGGRSGANVLTF
TRBJ2-2,TRBD2,TRBV11-1,.,TGTGCCAGCAGCCGGTGGACTAGCGGGGCCACCGGGGAGCTGTTTTTT,CASSRWTSGATGELFF
TRBJ2-5,TRBD2,TRBV28,.,TGTGCCAGCAGTTTATCACTAGCGGGAGGTATTGAGACCCAGTACTTC,CASSLSLAGGIETQYF
TRBJ2-1,.,TRBV7-8,.,TGTGCCAGCGGGGCAGCGGGTGTCACCTACAATGAGCAGTTCTTC,CASGAAGVTYNEQFF
TRBJ2-7,TRBD2,TRBV2,.,TGTGCCAGCAGTGGGGGACTAGCGGGTTTCTACGAGCAGTACTTC,CASSGGLAGFYEQYF
TRBJ2-5,TRBD2,TRBV29-1,.,TGCAGCGGGGATTCAGGCGGGGGGTACCAAGAGACCCAGTACTTC,CSGDSGGGYQETQYF
TRBJ1-5,.,TRBV30,.,TGTGCCTGGAGTGCGTCAGGGACAAAACAGCCCCAGCATTTT,CAWSASGTKQPQHF
TRBJ2-1,TRBD2,TRBV5-1,.,TGCGCCAGCAGCCCCGGCGGGAGGAGGCAGTTCTTC,CASSPGGRRQFF
TRBJ1-5,.,TRBV6-5,.,TGTGCCAGCAGGGAGGGACGGCAACCCCAGCATTTT,CASREGRQPQHF
TRBJ2-7,.,TRBV2,.,TGTGCCACAGGACAGTATACTTTGAGCTCCTACGAGCAGTACTTC,CATGQYTLSSYEQYF
TRBJ1-5,.,TRBV6-5,.,TGTGCCAGCGGGCTTGAGACCAATCAGCCCCAGCATTTT,CASGLETNQPQHF
TRBJ2-7,TRBD2,TRBV6-5,.,TGTGCCAGCACCGGGACTAGCGGATACTACGAGCAGTACTTC,CASTGTSGYYEQYF
TRBJ2-1,.,TRBV6-5,.,TGTGCCAGCAGGCGATCGAGCTCCTACAATGAGCAGTTCTTC,CASRRSSSYNEQFF
TRBJ2-5,TRBD1,TRBV18,once,TGTGCCAGCTCACCCCAGACAGGGGAAGAGACCCAGTACTTC,CASSPQTGEETQYF
TRBJ2-1,TRBD2,TRBV5-1,.,TGCGCCAGCAGCTTGGCCGTAGGGCTAGCGGGAGGGTACAATGAGCAGTTCTTC,CASSLAVGLAGGYNEQFF
TRBJ1-2,.,TRBV9,.,TGTGCCAGCAGCACTCGGGATGGCTACACCTTC,CASSTRDGYTF
TRBJ2-7,.,TRBV5-1,.,TGCGCCTCGGTGGGGGACTCCCTACACGAGCAGTACTTC,CASVGDSLHEQYF
TRBJ2-7,.,TRBV25-1,.,TGTGCCAGCAGTGGGCTTGCAGGGTTAACTCTTAAAGTAGACGAGCAGTACTTC,CASSGLAGLTLKVDEQYF
TRBJ2-1,.,TRBV3-1/TRBV3-2,.,TGTGCCAGCAGCGTCGGGCAGGGGTACAATGAGCAGTTCTTC,CASSVGQGYNEQFF
TRBJ1-1,.,TRBV28,.,TGTGCCAGCAGCTCCACTGTCAGGGGCTCTGAAGCTTTCTTT,CASSSTVRGSEAFF
TRBJ2-1,TRBD2,TRBV12-3/TRBV12-4,.,TGTGCCACACAGAGGGCGGGGGTTAATGAGCAGTTCTTC,CATQRAGVNEQFF
TRBJ2-3,.,TRBV7-3,.,TGTGCCAGCAGCTTAGTGGGGAGCGCAGATACGCAGTATTTT,CASSLVGSADTQYF
TRBJ2-3,TRBD2,TRBV5-1,few,TGCGCCAGCAGCCCCTTTCTAGCGGGGGTTGGAGATACGCAGTATTTT,CASSPFLAGVGDTQYF
TRBJ1-1,.,TRBV4-2,.,TGTGCCAGCAGCCAAGCTCCCCGGGGGATTAGAATGAACACTGAAGCTTTCTTT,CASSQAPRGIRMNTEAFF
TRBJ2-2,.,TRBV20-1,.,TGCAGTGCTATGCGTCCCGGGGAGCTGTTTTTT,CSAMRPGELFF
TRBJ2-7,.,TRBV6-5,.,TGTGCCAGCAGCCGGGTCCTTAGCTACGAGCAGTACTTC,CASSRVLSYEQYF